This T cell receptor (beta chain) appears in the sequencing data of a study of T cell responses to AZD1222 COVID-19 vaccine. Repertoires were generated with immunoSEQ multiplex PCR, while TCRdb's copy carries only in-frame clones and drops some. This sample has 100,000 or so clones; 75% to 95% occur once, and the top ten carry around 10%. CDR3 length: 13 residues. Trimming took off 6 bases at V and 7 bases at J, with 16 bases between the two ends. Germline V lookup: CDR1 MNHEY, CDR2 SMNVEV (reference sequence). It was second doses at about 4 or about 12 weeks that were pooled. This TCR was sampled from an adult who received the AZD1222 COVID-19 vaccine. The chain combines TRBV27 with TRBJ2-7, with D possibly being TRBD1 or TRBD2 (5 bases each). The starting material was peripheral blood, obtained 28 days after the second AZD1222 dose. In nucleotides, the CDR3 is TGTGCCAGCAGGCAAAGGGTTGAGGGGGAGCAGTACTTC. Translated, it gives CASRQRVEGEQYF.